The TCR beta chain under discussion was sequenced for a study of CD8+CD57+ T cells in acquired aplastic anemia. General study results and limits: Patients and controls shared over 25 CD8+ CDR3 sequences, highly expressed in patients.

It was patients with CD8+CD57+ cell expansion by flow cytometry who were chosen for sequencing. There were no patients without severe acquired aplastic anemia. V shed 0 bases and J shed 3 bases, with 8 bases lying between them. The CDR3 is made up of 14 amino acids. Per germline, CDR1 SEHNR and CDR2 FQNEAQ (reference sequence). Regarding this clonotype: The antigen is unknown.

Genomic DNA provided the template from which TCR beta VDJ and CDR3 profiles were obtained. TCRdb used MiXCR to reprocess the reads, holding one entry per CDR3 protein. The table lists some 160,000 distinct CDR3 sequences, roughly 50% of them singletons. The chain joins TRBV7-9 to TRBJ2-5; TRBD2 is a possible D gene (6 bases). The sequenced material came from sorted CD4+, CD8+, or CD8+CD57+ T cells (not recorded which) from PBMCs. The TCR comes from a human donor with aplastic anemia. The CDR3 reads CASSLAWREETQYF. In nucleotides, the CDR3 is TGTGCCAGCAGCTTAGCTTGGAGGGAAGAGACCCAGTACTTC.